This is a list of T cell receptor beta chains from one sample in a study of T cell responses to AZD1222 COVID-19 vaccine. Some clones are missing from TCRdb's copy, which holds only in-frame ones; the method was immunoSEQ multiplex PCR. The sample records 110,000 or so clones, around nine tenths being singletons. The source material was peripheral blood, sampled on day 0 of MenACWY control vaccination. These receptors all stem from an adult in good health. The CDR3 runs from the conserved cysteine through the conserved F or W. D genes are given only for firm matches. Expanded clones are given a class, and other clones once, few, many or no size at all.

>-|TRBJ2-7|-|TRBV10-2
CASRLAYEQYF
TGCGCCAGCAGGCTAGCCTACGAGCAGTACTTC
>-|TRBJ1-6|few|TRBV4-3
CASSQEDLDSPLHF
TGCGCCAGCAGCCAAGAAGACTTAGACTCACCCCTCCACTTT
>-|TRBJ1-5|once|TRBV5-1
CASSLGSNQPQHF
TGCGCCAGCAGCTTGGGTAGCAATCAGCCCCAGCATTTT
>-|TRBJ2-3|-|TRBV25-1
CASNEGGTDTQYF
TGTGCCAGCAATGAGGGGGGCACAGATACGCAGTATTTT
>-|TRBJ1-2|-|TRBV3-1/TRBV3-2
CASSQGVDYGYTF
TGTGCCAGCAGCCAAGGGGTCGACTATGGCTACACCTTC
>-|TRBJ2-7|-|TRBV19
CASSMGYGSTYEQYF
TGTGCCAGTAGTATGGGGTATGGTTCGACCTACGAGCAGTACTTC
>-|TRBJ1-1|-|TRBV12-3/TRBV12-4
CASSLEYTEAFF
TGTGCCAGCAGTCTTGAATACACTGAAGCTTTCTTT
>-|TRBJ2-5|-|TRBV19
CASTPGTNLQETQYF
TGTGCCAGCACCCCCGGGACCAACCTCCAAGAGACCCAGTACTTC
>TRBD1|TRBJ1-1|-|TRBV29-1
CSVTDRSNTEAFF
TGCAGCGTAACGGACAGGTCGAACACTGAAGCTTTCTTT
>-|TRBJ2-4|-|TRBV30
CAWKQGWFQNIQYF
TGTGCCTGGAAGCAGGGGTGGTTCCAAAACATTCAGTACTTC
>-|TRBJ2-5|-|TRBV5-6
CASSLLGESRTQYF
TGTGCCAGCAGCTTGCTGGGGGAATCTCGGACCCAGTACTTC
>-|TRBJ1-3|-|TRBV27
CASSLTASSGNTIYF
TGTGCCAGCAGTTTAACGGCCAGCTCTGGAAACACCATATATTTT
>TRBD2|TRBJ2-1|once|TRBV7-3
CASSERGPQYNEQFF
TGTGCCAGCAGCGAGCGGGGGCCCCAATACAATGAGCAGTTCTTC
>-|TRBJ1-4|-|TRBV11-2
CASSLGSPGLNEKLFF
TGTGCCAGCAGCTTAGGTTCCCCAGGTTTAAATGAAAAACTGTTTTTT
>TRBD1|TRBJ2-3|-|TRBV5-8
CASSGTGRGDTQYF
TGTGCCAGCAGCGGGACAGGGAGAGGGGATACGCAGTATTTT
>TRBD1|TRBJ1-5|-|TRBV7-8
CASSLGGQSAQHF
TGTGCCAGCAGCTTAGGGGGACAGTCGGCCCAGCATTTT
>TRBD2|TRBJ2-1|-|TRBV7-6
CASSRAPSGGYNEQFF
TGTGCCAGCAGCCGCGCCCCTAGCGGGGGCTACAATGAGCAGTTCTTC
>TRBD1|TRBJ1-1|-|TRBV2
CASSYLGQGNTEAFF
TGTGCCAGCAGTTACCTGGGACAGGGGAACACTGAAGCTTTCTTT
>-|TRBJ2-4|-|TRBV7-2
CASSFIGGAVAKNIQYF
TGTGCCAGCAGCTTTATAGGGGGGGCGGTAGCCAAAAACATTCAGTACTTC
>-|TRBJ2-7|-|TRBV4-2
CASSDPGESIATYEQYF
TGTGCCAGCAGTGACCCAGGGGAGTCGATTGCGACCTACGAGCAGTACTTC
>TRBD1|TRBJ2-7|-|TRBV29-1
CSVKDWTGPSYEQYF
TGCAGCGTTAAGGACTGGACAGGCCCATCCTACGAGCAGTACTTC
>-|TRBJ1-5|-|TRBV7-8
CASSLAGPRPQHF
TGTGCCAGCAGCTTGGCAGGCCCGAGGCCCCAGCATTTT
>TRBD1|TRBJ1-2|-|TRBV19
CASSDAGTGAPGYTF
TGTGCCAGTAGTGACGCGGGGACAGGGGCACCGGGCTACACCTTC
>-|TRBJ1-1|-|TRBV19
CASSRTPDTEAFF
TGTGCCAGTAGTCGGACACCTGACACTGAAGCTTTCTTT
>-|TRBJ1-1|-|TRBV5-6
CASSFPQGRTEAFF
TGTGCCAGCAGCTTTCCCCAGGGAAGGACTGAAGCTTTCTTT
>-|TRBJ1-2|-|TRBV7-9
CASSLELRGYTF
TGTGCCAGCAGCTTAGAACTAAGAGGCTACACCTTC
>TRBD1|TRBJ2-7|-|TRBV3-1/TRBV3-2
CASSRDRGGEQYF
TGTGCCAGCAGCCGTGACAGGGGGGGCGAGCAGTACTTC
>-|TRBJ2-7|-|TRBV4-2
CASSQGTTYEQYF
TGTGCCAGCAGCCAAGGAACTACCTACGAGCAGTACTTC
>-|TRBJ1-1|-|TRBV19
CASSKSLNTEAFF
TGTGCCAGTAGTAAGAGCTTGAACACTGAAGCTTTCTTT
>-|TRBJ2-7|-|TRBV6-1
CASSGPTRRSSYEQYF
TGTGCCAGCAGTGGTCCGACAAGGCGTAGCTCCTACGAGCAGTACTTC